In this sample, the clone carrying this T cell receptor beta chain turned up many times. What was amplified from RNA transcripts were TCR beta CDR3 regions. The HTBI primer set served for first-round RT-PCR of the TCR CDR3. TCRdb redid the calling of the multiplex PCR reads with MiXCR, one entry per CDR3 protein. This sample carries about 560,000 distinct CDR3 sequences, approximately 15% of them seen once, and the ten largest clones take 15% to 20%. The data derive from a study of T cells in Graves' hyperthyroidism and ophthalmopathy. This TCR was sampled from a woman under 30 with Graves' hyperthyroidism. The source material was blood.

DNA of the CDR3: TGTGCCAGCAGTAACCTCCTCCGGGACAGGGACTACGAGCAGTACTTC. The encoded protein is CASSNLLRDRDYEQYF. The chain links TRBV28 to TRBJ2-7; TRBD1 aligns across 9 bases. The CDR3 contains 16 residues. Germline V gene lookup returns CDR1 MDHEN and CDR2 SYDVKM. The V gene end was trimmed by 5 bases and the J gene end by 3 bases; junction bases not matched to a gene: 11.